This TCR beta chain stems from a study of T cell responses to AZD1222 COVID-19 vaccine (dated by TCRdb to the early 2020s). For context, the study as a whole: AZD1222 recipients whose second dose came at about 4 weeks and those whose second dose came at about 12 weeks were combined into one group, since spike-specific TCR depth and breadth did not differ between the two schedules. Trial participants were enrolled into age subgroups of 18-55, 56-69 and 70-plus years, which contained about 150, 28 and 57 TCR-sequenced participants, respectively. A total of 230 to 250 trial participants underwent TCR sequencing, of whom 200 to 220 received two doses of AZD1222 and some 25 received two doses of the MenACWY control vaccine. Here is what the overall study found, with its caveats: Conclusions about previously exposed vaccinees are limited because only a handful of AZD1222 recipients were SARS-CoV-2 seropositive at baseline. No day 14 peak-response samples were available, so repertoires were characterized only after the peak T cell response. The 56-69-year group was small, and its depth increase did not reach significance, likely because of low power. Participants were mostly white British and included more females than males, and it was suggested by the authors that clonal diversity may have been underestimated. CD4 TCRs associated with the vaccine covered the entire spike protein, and the dominant responses were in regions 160-218 and 743-854. After two AZD1222 doses, spike-specific TCR breadth and depth were significantly higher than at day 0 and than in MenACWY recipients. Epitopes outside the regions mutated in the B.1.351 and B.1.1.7 variants were reportedly recognized by nearly half of the unique spike-specific TCRs.

In the paper's terms, the time point label means: baseline before first vaccination. The vaccinee samples were drawn from two UK trials, COV001 and COV002, one of which was a single-blind randomized controlled phase 2/3 trial testing AZD1222 (ChAdOx1 nCoV-19) in healthy adults. Trial participant PBMC samples were collected at day 0 and day 28 after the second dose for TCRbeta chain sequencing. Spanning cysteine to phenylalanine, the CDR3 consists of 12 amino acids. Only CDR3 DNA is held: 36 bases, read in frame from base 1. Trimming takes 6 bases from V and 1 base from J, and the germline ends sit 7 bases apart. CDR1 and CDR2, looked up from the germline V gene, are MNHEY and SVGEGT. The CDR3 regions of human TCRbeta chains were subjected to immunosequencing. The paper's data handling went like this. Repertoire TCRs were checked for matches against a reference library of SARS-CoV-2-specific TCRs that had been generated using the MIRA antigen-specificity platform. Breadth was defined as the fraction of unique TCRs that were SARS-CoV-2-associated, and depth was defined as the fraction of total T cells that were SARS-CoV-2-associated. Each spike-specific TCR was assigned to its reactive spike region and to a CD4 or CD8 class using the MIRA data. Log10-transformed breadth and depth values were compared by one-way ANOVA with Sidak's multiple comparisons tests. This immuneACCESS table, as held by TCRdb, lists in-frame sequences with V and J called but not all clones. Of the missing ones, under half trace to an unresolved V gene in checked studies; the others have no known cause. That table furnishes V, J and clone size, whereas the DNA furnished D and trimming. The sample records 60,000 to 80,000 clones, roughly 87% of which are singletons. The ten largest clones capture roughly 20% of the sample.

Worth noting for this clone: Its binding antigen is unknown. There are no base qualities to consult, and no much larger clone falls within one base.

This specimen consisted of peripheral blood, obtained on day 0 of AZD1222 vaccination. Recombination connected TRBV6-2 or TRBV6-3 to TRBJ2-7; there is no confident call for the D gene. This TCR was sampled from an adult in good health. The CDR3 region: CASSPRSYEQYF. The bases read TGTGCCAGCAGCCCCCGGTCCTACGAGCAGTACTTC.